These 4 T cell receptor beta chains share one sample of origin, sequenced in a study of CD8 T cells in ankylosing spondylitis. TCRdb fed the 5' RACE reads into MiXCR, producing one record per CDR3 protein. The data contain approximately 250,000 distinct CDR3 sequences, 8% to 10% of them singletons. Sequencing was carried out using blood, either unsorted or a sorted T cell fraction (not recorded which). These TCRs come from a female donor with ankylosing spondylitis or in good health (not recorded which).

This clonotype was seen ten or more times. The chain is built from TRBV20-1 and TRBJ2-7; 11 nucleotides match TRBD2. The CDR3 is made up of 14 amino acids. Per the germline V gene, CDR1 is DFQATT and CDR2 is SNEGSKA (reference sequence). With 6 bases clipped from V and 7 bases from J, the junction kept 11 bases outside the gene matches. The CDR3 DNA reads TGCAGTGCCCCTCTTAGCGGGAGGGCCGGTGAGCAGTACTTC. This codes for CSAPLSGRAGEQYF.

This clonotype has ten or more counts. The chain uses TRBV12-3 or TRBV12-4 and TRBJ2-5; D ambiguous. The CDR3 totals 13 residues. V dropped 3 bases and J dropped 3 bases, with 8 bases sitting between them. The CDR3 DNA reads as TGTGCCAGCAGTTTTGTAACCAAAGAGACCCAGTACTTC. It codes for CASSFVTKETQYF.

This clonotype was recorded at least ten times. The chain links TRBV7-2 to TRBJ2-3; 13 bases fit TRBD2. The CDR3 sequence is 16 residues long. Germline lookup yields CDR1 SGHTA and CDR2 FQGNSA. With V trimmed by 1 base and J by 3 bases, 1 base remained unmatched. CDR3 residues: CASSLGTSGRTDTQYF. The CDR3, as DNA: TGTGCCAGCAGCTTAGGGACTAGCGGGAGAACAGATACGCAGTATTTT.

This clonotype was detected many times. The chain's CDR3 is CASSVELFTEQYF. CDR3 bases: TGTGCCAGCAGCGTAGAGCTATTTACAGAGCAGTACTTC. The chain is built from TRBV9 and TRBJ2-7; D is unresolved. Trimming took off 0 bases at V and 7 bases at J, with 11 bases between the two ends. CDR3 length: 13 residues. The V gene's germline CDR1 is SGDLS and CDR2 YYNGEE.